Sequencing of this TCR beta chain was carried out in a study of early T cells in non-severe SARS-CoV-2 infection. Study as a whole: The authors sequenced bulk RNA from unsorted whole blood, leaving chains unpaired. General study points: The study's VDJdb matching favored anti-spike CD8 responses and missed private and CD4 specificities.

Individual cDNA molecules were tagged with unique molecular identifiers, the study reported. TCRdb processed the 5' RACE reads anew with MiXCR; each CDR3 protein has one entry. The sample has tens of thousands of distinct CDR3 sequences; around 10% are singletons. The ends were cut back, 4 bases at V and 4 bases at J, with 14 bases in the middle. The length of the CDR3 is 14 residues. CDR1 and CDR2 (germline): GTSNPN, SVGIG (reference sequence). This clonotype was picked up many times. The antigen is undetermined. The gene calls are TRBV30 and TRBJ1-3; D might be TRBD1 (6 bases). This receptor was identified in an adult who was a healthcare worker with PCR-confirmed SARS-CoV-2 infection or an uninfected control (not recorded which). Material: whole blood. CDR3 DNA sequence: TGTGCCTGGATGGGCAGGGGAACGGGAAACACCATATATTTT. Protein: CAWMGRGTGNTIYF.